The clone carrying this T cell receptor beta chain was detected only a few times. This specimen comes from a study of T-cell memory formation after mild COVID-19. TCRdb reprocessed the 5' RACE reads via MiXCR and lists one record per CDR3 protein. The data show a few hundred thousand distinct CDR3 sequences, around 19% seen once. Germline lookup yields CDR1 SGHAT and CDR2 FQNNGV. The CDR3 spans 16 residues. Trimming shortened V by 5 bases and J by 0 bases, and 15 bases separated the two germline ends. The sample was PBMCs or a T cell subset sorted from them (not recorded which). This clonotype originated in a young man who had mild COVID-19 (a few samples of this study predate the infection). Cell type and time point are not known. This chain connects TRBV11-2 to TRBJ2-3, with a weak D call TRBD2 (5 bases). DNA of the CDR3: TGTGCCAGCAGCCGCACACTAGACGCTAGCACAGATACGCAGTATTTT. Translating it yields CASSRTLDASTDTQYF.